This T cell receptor (beta chain) comes out of a study of shared clonotypes between healthy human individuals. This CDR3 is built from 16 residues. V shed 4 bases and J 0 bases; nucleotides not matched to a gene: 4. Germline V CDR1 and CDR2: SGHRS, YFSETQ. Each replicate PCR on the sorted subsets used roughly 190 ng DNA (around 30,000 T cell genomes). TCRdb's copy holds only in-frame clones and misses some; the assay was immunoSEQ multiplex PCR. Seen here are 2 million to 3 million clones, around nine tenths observed once, and the top ten hold around 0.14%. Study-wide results and limits: A handful of donors showed sharing of around 5.3% of naive CD4 clonotypes.

Notes on this clone: Its target is unknown. Within the sample, other DNA sequences also encode this same CDR3.

This receptor was obtained from a man between 18 and 29 years old in good health. The chain uses TRBV5-1 and TRBJ2-3; 11 nucleotides line up with TRBD2. The sequenced sample consisted of naive CD4+ T cells sorted from blood. Subset in this sample: CD45RA+ positively selected. CDR3 sequence: CASSPRTSGSTDTQYF. DNA for the CDR3: TGCGCCAGCAGCCCTCGGACTAGCGGGAGCACAGATACGCAGTATTTT.